This TCR beta chain was profiled in a study of brain T cells in children with intractable seizures. The germline V gene has CDR1 SGHRS and CDR2 YFSETQ. The length of the CDR3 is 13 residues. Trimming cost V 0 bases and J 8 bases, with 11 bases left between them. Regarding time point: blood from clinic visit 5 months post-surgery; TSC patient then seizure free. Measured with immunoSEQ multiplex PCR; TCRdb has only the in-frame clones, and not every one. The profile covers around 340,000 clones, with roughly 92% appearing a single time and roughly 5.8% taken by the ten largest. The chain uses TRBV5-1 and TRBJ1-2, with D maybe TRBD1 (5 bases). The receptor was derived from a boy under three years old with tuberous sclerosis and intractable seizures. Sequences were derived from peripheral blood, sampled roughly 5 months after surgery. In DNA form, the CDR3 reads TGCGCCAGCAGCTTGGCGGGGGAAAGGGGCTACACCTTC. Translation gives CASSLAGERGYTF.